This T cell receptor beta chain is from a study of T cell responses to AZD1222 COVID-19 vaccine. The CDR3 spans 12 residues. V was shortened by 4 bases and J by 11 bases, with 14 bases between the two germline ends. Looked up from germline, CDR1 is LGHDT and CDR2 is YNNKEL (reference sequence). Study results and limitations: Among vaccine-associated CD4 TCRs, coverage spanned spike, with dominance at 160-218 and 743-854. Sampling that yielded the repertoires occurred only after the peak T cell response. Females outnumbered males among donors, who were mostly white British; clonal diversity was possibly underestimated. Nearly half of unique spike-specific TCRs reportedly avoided B.1.351 and B.1.1.7 mutated regions.

This clone appeared a single time. Its antigen is unidentified. Sequencing was performed with immunoSEQ multiplex PCR; in TCRdb, only in-frame clones are kept and a portion is missing. The sample holds around 71,000 clones, roughly 82% seen once. Sequences were derived from peripheral blood, sampled on day 0 of AZD1222 vaccination. This sequence joins TRBV3-1 (or the pseudogene TRBV3-2) and TRBJ1-1; D unresolved. The sequence derives from an adult in good health. CDR3 protein: CASSRVENRAFF. CDR3 nucleotide sequence: TGTGCCAGCAGCCGGGTGGAGAACCGGGCTTTCTTT.